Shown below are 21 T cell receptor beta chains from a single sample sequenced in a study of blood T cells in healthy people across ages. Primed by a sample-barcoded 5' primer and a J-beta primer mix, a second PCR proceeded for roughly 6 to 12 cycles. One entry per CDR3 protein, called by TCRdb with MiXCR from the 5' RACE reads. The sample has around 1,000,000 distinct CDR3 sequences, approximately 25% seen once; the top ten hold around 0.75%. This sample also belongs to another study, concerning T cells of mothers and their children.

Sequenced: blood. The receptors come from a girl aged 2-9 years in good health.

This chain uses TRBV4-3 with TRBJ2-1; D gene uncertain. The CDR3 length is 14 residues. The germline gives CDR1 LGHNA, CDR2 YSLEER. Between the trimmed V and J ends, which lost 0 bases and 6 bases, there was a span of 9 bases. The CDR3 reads CASSQEARLNEQFF. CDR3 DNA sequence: TGCGCCAGCAGCCAAGAAGCGAGGCTCAATGAGCAGTTCTTC.

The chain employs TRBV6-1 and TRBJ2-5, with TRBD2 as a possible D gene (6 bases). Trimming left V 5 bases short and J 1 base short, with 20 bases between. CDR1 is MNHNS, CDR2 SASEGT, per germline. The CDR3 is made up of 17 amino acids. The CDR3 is CASSPSPLGTFQETQYF. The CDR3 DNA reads TGTGCCAGCAGTCCTTCTCCATTAGGGACTTTCCAAGAGACCCAGTACTTC.

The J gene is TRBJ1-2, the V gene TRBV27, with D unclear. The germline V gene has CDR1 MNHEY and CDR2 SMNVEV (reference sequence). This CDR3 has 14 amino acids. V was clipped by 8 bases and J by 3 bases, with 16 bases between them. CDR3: CASRPEDGDYGYTF. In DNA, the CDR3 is TGTGCCAGCCGCCCAGAGGACGGCGACTATGGCTACACCTTC.

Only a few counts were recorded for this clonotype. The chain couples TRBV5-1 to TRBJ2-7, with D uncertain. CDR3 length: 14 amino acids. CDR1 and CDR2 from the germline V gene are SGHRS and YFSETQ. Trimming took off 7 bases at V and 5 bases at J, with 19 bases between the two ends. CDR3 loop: CASRNGFQANEQYF. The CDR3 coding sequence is TGCGCCAGCCGAAATGGATTTCAGGCCAACGAGCAGTACTTC.

CDR3 region: CASSLAPSGEETQYF. CDR3 bases: TGTGCCAGCAGCTTAGCCCCCAGCGGGGAAGAGACCCAGTACTTC. The chain couples TRBV7-9 to TRBJ2-5; TRBD2 aligns across 7 bases. CDR1 SEHNR and CDR2 FQNEAQ come from the germline V gene (reference sequence). After removal of 0 bases from V and 3 bases from J, the junction contained 4 bases not matched to a gene. The CDR3 sequence is 15 residues long.

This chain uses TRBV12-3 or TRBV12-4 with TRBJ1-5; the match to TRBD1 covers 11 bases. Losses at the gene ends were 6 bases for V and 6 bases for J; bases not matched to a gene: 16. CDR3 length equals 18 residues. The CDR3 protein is CASSSLAAGTGGGQPQHF. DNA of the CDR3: TGTGCCAGCAGCTCGCTCGCTGCCGGGACAGGGGGAGGTCAGCCCCAGCATTTT.

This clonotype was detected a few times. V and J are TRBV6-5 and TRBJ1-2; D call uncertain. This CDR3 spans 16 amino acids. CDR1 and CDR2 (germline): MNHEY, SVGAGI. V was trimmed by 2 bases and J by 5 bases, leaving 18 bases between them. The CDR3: CASSYGWEVARYGYTF. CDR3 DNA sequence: TGTGCCAGCAGTTACGGATGGGAGGTAGCGCGGTATGGCTACACCTTC.

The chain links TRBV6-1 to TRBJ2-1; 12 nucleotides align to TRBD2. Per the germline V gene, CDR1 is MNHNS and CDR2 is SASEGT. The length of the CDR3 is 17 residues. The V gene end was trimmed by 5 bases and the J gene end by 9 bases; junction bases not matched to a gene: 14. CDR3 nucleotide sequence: TGTGCCAGCAGTAGGGGGATAGCTAGCGGGGGGGCACGTGAGCAGTTCTTC. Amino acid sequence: CASSRGIASGGAREQFF.

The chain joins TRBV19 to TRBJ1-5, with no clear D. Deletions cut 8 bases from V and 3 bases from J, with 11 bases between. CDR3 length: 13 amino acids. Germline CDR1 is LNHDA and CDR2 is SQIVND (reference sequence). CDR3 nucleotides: TGTGCCAGTTCGGATCAGCTCAATCAGCCCCAGCATTTT. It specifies CASSDQLNQPQHF.

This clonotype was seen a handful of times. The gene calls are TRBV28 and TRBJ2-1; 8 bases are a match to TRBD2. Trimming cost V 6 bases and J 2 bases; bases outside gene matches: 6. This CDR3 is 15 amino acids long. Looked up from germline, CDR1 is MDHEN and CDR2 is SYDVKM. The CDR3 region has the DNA TGTGCCAGCAGCCGACTAGCGACCCCCTACAATGAGCAGTTCTTC. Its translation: CASSRLATPYNEQFF.

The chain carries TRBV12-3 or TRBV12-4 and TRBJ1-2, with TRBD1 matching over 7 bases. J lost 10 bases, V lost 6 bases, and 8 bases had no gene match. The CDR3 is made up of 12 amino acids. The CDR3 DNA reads TGTGCCAGCAGCCCGGACAGGAGCCCCTACACCTTC. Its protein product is CASSPDRSPYTF.

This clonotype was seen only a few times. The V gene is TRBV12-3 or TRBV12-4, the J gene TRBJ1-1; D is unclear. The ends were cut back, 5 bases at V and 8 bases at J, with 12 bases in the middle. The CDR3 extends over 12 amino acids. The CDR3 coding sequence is TGTGCCAGCAGTCAAGTGGCCAAGGAAGCTTTCTTT. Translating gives CASSQVAKEAFF.

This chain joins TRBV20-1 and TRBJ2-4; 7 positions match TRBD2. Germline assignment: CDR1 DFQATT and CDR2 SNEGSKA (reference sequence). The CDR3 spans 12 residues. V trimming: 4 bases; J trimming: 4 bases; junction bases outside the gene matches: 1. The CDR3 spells CSATGRKNIQYF. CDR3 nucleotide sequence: TGCAGTGCTACCGGGAGGAAAAACATTCAGTACTTC.

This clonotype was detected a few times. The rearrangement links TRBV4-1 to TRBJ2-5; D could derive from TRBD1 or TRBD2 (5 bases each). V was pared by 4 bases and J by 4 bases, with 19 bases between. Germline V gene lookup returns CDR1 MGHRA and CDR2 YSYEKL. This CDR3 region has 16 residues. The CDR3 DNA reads TGCGCCAGCAGCCCCCCCCTCGGGACGGGGTTAGAGACCCAGTACTTC. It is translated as CASSPPLGTGLETQYF.

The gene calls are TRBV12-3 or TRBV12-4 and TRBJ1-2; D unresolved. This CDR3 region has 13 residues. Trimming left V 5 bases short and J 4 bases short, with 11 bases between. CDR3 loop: CASSTQAPYGYTF. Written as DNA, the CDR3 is TGTGCCAGCAGTACGCAGGCCCCCTATGGCTACACCTTC.

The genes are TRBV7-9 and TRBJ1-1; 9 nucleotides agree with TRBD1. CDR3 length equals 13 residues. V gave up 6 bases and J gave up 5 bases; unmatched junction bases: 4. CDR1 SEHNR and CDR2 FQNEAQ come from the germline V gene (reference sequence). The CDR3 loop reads CASRRQGETEAFF. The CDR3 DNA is TGTGCCAGCAGGCGACAGGGGGAAACTGAAGCTTTCTTT.

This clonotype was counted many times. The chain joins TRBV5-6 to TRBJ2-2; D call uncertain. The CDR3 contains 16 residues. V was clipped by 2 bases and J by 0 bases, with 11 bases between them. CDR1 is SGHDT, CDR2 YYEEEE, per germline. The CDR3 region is CASSLEGTANTGELFF. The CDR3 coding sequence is TGTGCCAGCAGCTTAGAAGGTACAGCGAACACCGGGGAGCTGTTTTTT.

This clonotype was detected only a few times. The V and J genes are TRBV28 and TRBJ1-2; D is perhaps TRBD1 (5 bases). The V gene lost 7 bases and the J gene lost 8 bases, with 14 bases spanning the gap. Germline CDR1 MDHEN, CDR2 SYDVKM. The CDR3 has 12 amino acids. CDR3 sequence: CASTLGGNGYTF. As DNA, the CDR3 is TGTGCCAGCACCTTGGGGGGGAACGGCTACACCTTC.

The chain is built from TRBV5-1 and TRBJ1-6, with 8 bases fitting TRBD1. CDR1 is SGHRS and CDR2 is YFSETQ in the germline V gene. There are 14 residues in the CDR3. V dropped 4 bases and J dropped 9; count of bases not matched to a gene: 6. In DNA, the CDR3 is TGCGCCAGCAGCCCGACAGGGGAGATTTCACCCCTCCACTTT. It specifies CASSPTGEISPLHF.

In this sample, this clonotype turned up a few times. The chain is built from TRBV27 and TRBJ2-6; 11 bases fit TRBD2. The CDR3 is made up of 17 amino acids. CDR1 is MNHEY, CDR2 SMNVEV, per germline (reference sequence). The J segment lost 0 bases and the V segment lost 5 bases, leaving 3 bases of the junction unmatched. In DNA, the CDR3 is TGTGCCAGCAGTCTAGCGGGGGGTCCCTCTGGGGCCAACGTCCTGACTTTC. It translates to CASSLAGGPSGANVLTF.

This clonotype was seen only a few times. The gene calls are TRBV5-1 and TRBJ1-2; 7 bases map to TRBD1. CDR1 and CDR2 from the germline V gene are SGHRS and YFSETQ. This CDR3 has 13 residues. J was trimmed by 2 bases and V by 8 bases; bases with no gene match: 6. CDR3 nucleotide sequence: TGCGCCAGATCCGGACAGGCCAACTATGGCTACACCTTC. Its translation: CARSGQANYGYTF.